The T cell receptor beta chain described here comes from a study of cytomegalovirus exposure and HLA in healthy donors. V lost 3 bases to trimming and J lost 2 bases, with 17 bases between them. The CDR3 spans 16 residues. Germline V gives CDR1 SGHRS, CDR2 YFSETQ. This PCR relied on a set of 60 Vbeta primers and 13 Jbeta primers. Profiling relied on immunoSEQ multiplex PCR, and the TCRdb table lists in-frame clones only, not all of them. The top ten hold about 2.6% of the sample, which has about 150,000 clones, approximately 61% seen once. This clone was seen more than once but under ten times. Its antigen remains unidentified. Points from the study as a whole: TCR sequences were mostly rare, though some public TCRs occurred in many donors. TCR beta V segments were, for the most part, productive about 90% or about 30% of the time in an earlier analysis. Cytomegalovirus association was assigned to about 150 TCR beta chains.

This receptor was obtained from a middle-aged woman in good health and CMV-seronegative. Sequencing was carried out using PBMCs. This chain connects TRBV5-1 to TRBJ1-2; no clear D. The CDR3 nucleotides read TGCGCCAGCAGCTCCACTAGCGGCCCAACAAACTATGGCTACACCTTC. Amino acid sequence: CASSSTSGPTNYGYTF. Full variable domain (outside the CDR3, taken from reference TRBV5-1 and TRBJ1-2): KAGVTQTPRYLIKTRGQQVTLSCSPISGHRSVSWYQQTPGQGLQFLFEYFSETQRNKGNFPGRFSGRQFSNSRSEMNVSTLELGDSALYLCASSSTSGPTNYGYTFGSGTRLTVV.